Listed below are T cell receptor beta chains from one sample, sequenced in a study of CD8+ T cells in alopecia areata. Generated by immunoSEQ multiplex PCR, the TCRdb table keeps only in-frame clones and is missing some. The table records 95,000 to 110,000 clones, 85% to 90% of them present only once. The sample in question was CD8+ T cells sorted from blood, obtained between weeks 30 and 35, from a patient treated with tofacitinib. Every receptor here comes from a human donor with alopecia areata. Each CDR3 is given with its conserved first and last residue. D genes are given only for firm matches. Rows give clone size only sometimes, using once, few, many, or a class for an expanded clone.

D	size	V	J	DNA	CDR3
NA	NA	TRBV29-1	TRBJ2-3	TGCAGCGTTGACGCCGCAGATACGCAGTATTTT	CSVDAADTQYF
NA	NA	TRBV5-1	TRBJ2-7	TGCGCCAGCGGTCTTAGAACAGGGCACGAGCAGTACTTC	CASGLRTGHEQYF
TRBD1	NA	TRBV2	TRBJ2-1	TGTGCCAGCTCGGACAGGGACTCCTACAATGAGCAGTTCTTC	CASSDRDSYNEQFF
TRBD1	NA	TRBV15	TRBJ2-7	TGTGCCACCAGCAGAGGGGGTGCGGACAGGTCACACGAGCAGTACTTC	CATSRGGADRSHEQYF
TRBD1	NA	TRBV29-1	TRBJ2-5	TGCAGCGTTGAAGATGGACAGGGGCGGTTGGAGACCCAGTACTTC	CSVEDGQGRLETQYF
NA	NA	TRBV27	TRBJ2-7	TGTGCCAGCAAGGACAACTCCTACGAGCAGTACTTC	CASKDNSYEQYF
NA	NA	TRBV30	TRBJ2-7	TGTGCCTTGATGGCAGGGGCCTACGAGCAGTACTTC	CALMAGAYEQYF
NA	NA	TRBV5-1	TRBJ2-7	TGCGCCAGCAGCTTGGAGGTTTCCTACGAGCAGTACTTC	CASSLEVSYEQYF
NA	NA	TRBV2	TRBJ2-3	TGTGCCAGCAGTGTTTACCAGTCGGCAGATACGCAGTATTTT	CASSVYQSADTQYF
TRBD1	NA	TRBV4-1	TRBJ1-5	TGCGCCAGCAGCCAAGATCCACAGGGGATTCAGCCCCAGCATTTT	CASSQDPQGIQPQHF
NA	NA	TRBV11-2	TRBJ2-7	TGTGCCAGCAGCTTGTTGTACAGTACCTACGAGCAGTACTTC	CASSLLYSTYEQYF
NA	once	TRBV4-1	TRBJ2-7	TGCGCCAGCAGCCAAGAAACAGGATTCTACGAGCAGTACTTC	CASSQETGFYEQYF
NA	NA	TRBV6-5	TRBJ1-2	TGTGCCAGCAGTTACCAGGGGCTGTCTCAGGGCTACACCTTC	CASSYQGLSQGYTF
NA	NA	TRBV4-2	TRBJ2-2	TGTGCCAGCAGCCAAGGGCTAGCGAGGAACACCGGGGAGCTGTTTTTT	CASSQGLARNTGELFF
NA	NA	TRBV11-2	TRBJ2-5	TGTGCCAGCAGCTTAGGATTCGGGGAAATACAAATAGAGACCCAGTACTTC	CASSLGFGEIQIETQYF
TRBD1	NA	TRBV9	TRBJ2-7	TGTGCCAGCAGCGGACCGACAGGGATGTACGAGCAGTACTTC	CASSGPTGMYEQYF
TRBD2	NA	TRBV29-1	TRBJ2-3	TGCAGCGTTGACCTAGCGGGGGGCACAGATACGCAGTATTTT	CSVDLAGGTDTQYF
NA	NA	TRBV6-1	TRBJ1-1	TGTGCCAGCAGTGAAGCGCAGTCGGACATGAACACTGAAGCCTTCTTT	CASSEAQSDMNTEAFF
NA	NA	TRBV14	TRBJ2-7	TGTGCCAGCAGCCAAGAGCAGGTGACCTACGAGCAGTACTTC	CASSQEQVTYEQYF
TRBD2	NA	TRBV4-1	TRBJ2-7	TGCGCCAGCAGCCCTCAGCGGGAGTACGAGCAGTACTTC	CASSPQREYEQYF
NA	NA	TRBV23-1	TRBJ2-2	TGCGCCAGCAGTCGGGGAGGGGGTCGGACCGGGGAGCTGTTTTTT	CASSRGGGRTGELFF
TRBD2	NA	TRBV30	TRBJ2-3	TGTGCCTGGAGTAGGGCGGGGGAGCAGTATTTT	CAWSRAGEQYF
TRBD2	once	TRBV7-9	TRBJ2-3	TGTGCCAGCAGCTTAGTACTAGCGGGAGGGCCGGGAGATACGCAGTATTTT	CASSLVLAGGPGDTQYF
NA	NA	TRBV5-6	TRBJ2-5	TGTGCCAGCAGCTTTGAAGGAACGGAGACCCAGTACTTC	CASSFEGTETQYF
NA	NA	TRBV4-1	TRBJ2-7	TGCGCCAGCAGCCAAGCACTAGCCAACTACGAGCAGTACTTC	CASSQALANYEQYF
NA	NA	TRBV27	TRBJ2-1	TGTGCCAGCAGCTTGCCCTTGGGACGTAACAATGAGCAGTTCTTC	CASSLPLGRNNEQFF
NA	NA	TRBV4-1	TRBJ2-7	TGCGCCAGCAGCCAAGAACCAGTGGCCTCCTACGAGCAGTACTTC	CASSQEPVASYEQYF
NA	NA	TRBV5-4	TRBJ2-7	TGTGCCAGCAGCGTTTGGGACCCCCCCTACGAGCAGTACTTC	CASSVWDPPYEQYF
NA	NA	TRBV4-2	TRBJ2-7	TGTGCCAGCAGCCAAGAAAACAACTGGGGTCACGAGCAGTACTTC	CASSQENNWGHEQYF
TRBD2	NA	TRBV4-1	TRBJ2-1	TGCGCCAGCAGCCAAACCCAGACTAGCGGGCGATACAATGAGCAGTTCTTC	CASSQTQTSGRYNEQFF
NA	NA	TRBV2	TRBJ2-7	TGTGCCAGCAGTCTTTACGAGCAGTACTTC	CASSLYEQYF
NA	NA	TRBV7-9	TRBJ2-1	TGTGCCAGCAGCTCAGGGGATTTGAATGAGCAGTTCTTC	CASSSGDLNEQFF
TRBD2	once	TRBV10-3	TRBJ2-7	TGTGCCATCACCCAAGGGGAGGGTTTTCCCTACGAGCAGTACTTC	CAITQGEGFPYEQYF
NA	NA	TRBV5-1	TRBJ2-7	TGCGCCAGCAGCCCGGGGACTGACTCCTACGAGCAGTACTTC	CASSPGTDSYEQYF
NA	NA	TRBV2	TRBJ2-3	TGCGCCAGCCACCCCCCCGGCGGGCACCCCGCTAGCACAGATACGCAGTATTTT	CASHPPGGHPASTDTQYF
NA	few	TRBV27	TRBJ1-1	TGTGCCAGCAGTTGGGACATCTTGAACACTGAAGCTTTCTTT	CASSWDILNTEAFF
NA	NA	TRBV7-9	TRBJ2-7	TGTGCCAGCAGCTTAGCGCAGGGCTACGAGCAGTACTTC	CASSLAQGYEQYF
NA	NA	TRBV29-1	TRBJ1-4	TGCAGCGTTGTCGGCAGGGCCGGAGTGTTTTTT	CSVVGRAGVFF
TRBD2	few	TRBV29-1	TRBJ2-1	TGCAGCGTTCGGAACCTCGGACTAGCGGGAGCCGGTGAGCAGTTCTTC	CSVRNLGLAGAGEQFF
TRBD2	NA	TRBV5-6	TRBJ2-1	TGTGCCAGCAGCCTCTATGAGCGGGGGGTATACAATGAGCAGTTCTTC	CASSLYERGVYNEQFF
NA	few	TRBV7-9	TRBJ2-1	TGTGCCAGCAGCTCCCGGCAGGGGTCCAATGAGCAGTTCTTC	CASSSRQGSNEQFF
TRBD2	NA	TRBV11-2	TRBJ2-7	TGTGCCAGCAGCTTAGCTCCGGTGCTAGCGGGAAACTACGAGCAGTACTTC	CASSLAPVLAGNYEQYF
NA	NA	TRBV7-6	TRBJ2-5	TGTGCCAGCAGCTTATCAGGGGGACTTAAAGAGACCCAGTACTTC	CASSLSGGLKETQYF
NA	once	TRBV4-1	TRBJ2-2	TGCGCCAGCTCTTGGGATGGTAGTATGAACACCGGGGAGCTGTTTTTT	CASSWDGSMNTGELFF
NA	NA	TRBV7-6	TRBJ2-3	TGTGCCAGCAGCTTAGAGGGTTTCACAGATACGCAGTATTTT	CASSLEGFTDTQYF
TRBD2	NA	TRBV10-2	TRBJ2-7	TGCGCCAGCAGTGAATCCGCTAGCGGGGTTTACGAGCAGTACTTC	CASSESASGVYEQYF
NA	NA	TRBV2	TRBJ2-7	TGTGCCAGCAGTGGAAGAAACTACGAGCAGTACTTC	CASSGRNYEQYF
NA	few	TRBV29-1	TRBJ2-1	TGCAGCGTTGAAGGGACTCAAAGCTCCTACAATGAGCAGTTCTTC	CSVEGTQSSYNEQFF
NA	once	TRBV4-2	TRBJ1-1	TGTGCCAGCAGCCAAGGGGGGAGCACTGAAGCTTTCTTT	CASSQGGSTEAFF
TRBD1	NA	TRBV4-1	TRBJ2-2	TGCGCCAGCAGCCAGACGGACAGGGGCAGCACCGGGGAGCTGTTTTTT	CASSQTDRGSTGELFF
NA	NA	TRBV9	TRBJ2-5	TGTGCCAGCAGCGACCCCCAGGAGACCCAGTACTTC	CASSDPQETQYF